This is a list of T cell receptor beta chains from one sample in a study of identical twins. TCRdb fed the 5' RACE reads into MiXCR, producing one record per CDR3 protein. The profile covers approximately 550,000 distinct CDR3 sequences, with about 20% appearing a single time and about 0.5% taken by the ten largest. These data are also associated with another study on yellow fever vaccine responses in identical twins.

The sequencing sample was made of CD4+ T cells sorted from blood. The receptors originated from a woman aged 18-29 years in good health. The CDR3 runs from the conserved cysteine through the conserved F or W. D genes are given only for firm matches. A clone size is listed for some rows: how often the clone was seen (once, few, many), or a class if it is expanded.

abundance,d_gene,v_gene,j_gene,CDR3aa,CDR3nt
.,.,TRBV28,TRBJ1-4,CASRIGGARVEKLFF,TGTGCCAGCAGAATAGGGGGGGCACGGGTTGAAAAACTGTTTTTT
.,.,TRBV7-3,TRBJ2-1,CASSRLAVGYNEQFF,TGTGCCAGCAGCCGTTTAGCGGTAGGCTACAATGAGCAGTTCTTC
.,.,TRBV15,TRBJ2-7,CATSRDSGFEQYF,TGTGCCACCAGCAGAGATTCGGGGTTCGAGCAGTACTTC
.,TRBD1,TRBV7-3,TRBJ2-7,CASSPTGASNEQYF,TGTGCCAGCAGCCCAACAGGGGCTTCGAACGAGCAGTACTTC
.,TRBD1,TRBV12-3/TRBV12-4,TRBJ1-1,CASSFGTGMRNTEAFF,TGTGCCAGCAGTTTCGGGACAGGGATGAGGAACACTGAAGCTTTCTTT
.,.,TRBV12-3/TRBV12-4,TRBJ2-1,CASTSLMEQFF,TGTGCCAGCACCTCCCTCATGGAGCAGTTCTTC
few,TRBD2,TRBV2,TRBJ2-1,CASRYGLAGDNEQFF,TGTGCCAGCCGCTACGGACTAGCGGGGGATAATGAGCAGTTCTTC
few,TRBD2,TRBV7-3,TRBJ2-3,CASSLTGRAADTQYF,TGTGCCAGCAGCTTAACCGGGAGGGCAGCAGATACGCAGTATTTT
once,.,TRBV7-9,TRBJ2-2,CASAAVEGSTGELFF,TGTGCCAGCGCCGCGGTGGAGGGCTCCACCGGGGAGCTGTTTTTT
few,.,TRBV18,TRBJ2-1,CASSQVTGTAYNEQFF,TGTGCCAGCTCACAAGTCACCGGGACGGCCTACAATGAGCAGTTCTTC
.,TRBD2,TRBV4-1,TRBJ2-2,CASSQAGTSGTAGELFF,TGCGCCAGCAGCCAAGCCGGGACTAGCGGGACCGCCGGGGAGCTGTTTTTT
.,.,TRBV20-1,TRBJ2-5,CSAPRTVGGETQYF,TGCAGTGCTCCTCGGACAGTCGGAGGGGAGACCCAGTACTTC
few,.,TRBV6-2/TRBV6-3,TRBJ2-3,CASKDSGEDTQYF,TGTGCCAGCAAGGATTCGGGAGAAGATACGCAGTATTTT
few,TRBD1,TRBV20-1,TRBJ2-3,CSARGETGGGTDTQYF,TGCAGTGCTAGGGGGGAGACAGGGGGCGGGACAGATACGCAGTATTTT
.,TRBD1,TRBV20-1,TRBJ2-5,CSARMDRGRETQYF,TGCAGTGCTAGAATGGACAGGGGGAGGGAGACCCAGTACTTC
.,.,TRBV6-1,TRBJ2-7,CASLRGAPYELYF,TGTGCCAGCCTCAGGGGAGCTCCCTACGAGCTGTACTTC
.,.,TRBV12-3/TRBV12-4,TRBJ1-4,CASRRGSPNEKLFF,TGTGCCAGCAGACGCGGAAGCCCCAATGAAAAACTGTTTTTT
few,TRBD2,TRBV29-1,TRBJ2-1,CSVEDRTSGGYEQFF,TGCAGCGTTGAAGATCGGACTAGCGGGGGGTATGAGCAGTTCTTC
.,.,TRBV29-1,TRBJ2-1,CSVPGDTHNEQFF,TGCAGCGTCCCCGGGGACACCCACAATGAGCAGTTCTTC
few,.,TRBV12-3/TRBV12-4,TRBJ1-5,CASRVGGNQPQHF,TGTGCCAGCCGGGTCGGAGGCAATCAGCCCCAGCATTTT
.,.,TRBV7-7,TRBJ1-3,CASSLGDGRSGNTIYF,TGTGCCAGCAGCTTAGGGGACGGACGCTCTGGAAACACCATATATTTT
.,TRBD2,TRBV20-1,TRBJ2-2,CSVPRGGGNTGELFF,TGCAGTGTACCACGGGGGGGCGGAAACACCGGGGAGCTGTTTTTT
.,TRBD1,TRBV5-1,TRBJ1-2,CASSLVPGTGEGGYTF,TGCGCCAGCAGCTTGGTCCCCGGGACAGGGGAGGGTGGCTACACCTTC
.,.,TRBV9,TRBJ2-7,CASSVDTGGEQYF,TGTGCCAGCAGCGTAGATACAGGCGGCGAGCAGTACTTC
few,.,TRBV5-1,TRBJ2-1,CASSFGGGGTVNEQFF,TGCGCCAGCAGCTTCGGGGGAGGGGGGACCGTCAATGAGCAGTTCTTC
.,.,TRBV18,TRBJ2-2,CASISRLQFNTGGLFF,TGTGCCAGCATCAGTCGGCTACAGTTTAACACCGGGGGGCTGTTTTTT
few,.,TRBV11-2,TRBJ2-3,CASSLGLSDTQYF,TGTGCCAGCAGCTTAGGTCTTTCAGATACGCAGTATTTT
few,.,TRBV10-3,TRBJ2-7,CATSRGGIGGEQYF,TGTGCCACCAGTCGGGGCGGGATCGGGGGCGAGCAGTACTTC
few,TRBD2,TRBV2,TRBJ2-1,CASSGSVRNEQFF,TGTGCCAGTAGCGGGAGTGTGAGGAATGAGCAGTTCTTC
few,.,TRBV7-9,TRBJ1-3,CASSPTVSGNTIYF,TGTGCCAGCAGCCCGACAGTCTCTGGAAACACCATATATTTT
few,.,TRBV28,TRBJ2-1,CASSLSQVGGGADEQFF,TGTGCCAGCAGTTTATCCCAAGTGGGAGGGGGCGCAGATGAGCAGTTCTTC
few,.,TRBV7-9,TRBJ1-2,CASSFYGAGINYGYTF,TGTGCCAGCAGCTTTTATGGAGCAGGGATAAACTATGGCTACACCTTC
few,.,TRBV27,TRBJ1-6,CASSSPGLPYNSPLHF,TGTGCCAGCAGTTCTCCGGGGTTACCCTATAATTCACCCCTCCACTTT
.,.,TRBV6-1,TRBJ2-7,CASSEAPAPTYEQYF,TGTGCCAGCAGTGAAGCGCCGGCGCCTACCTACGAGCAGTACTTC
few,TRBD1,TRBV28,TRBJ2-7,CASSVPRDRIHEQYF,TGTGCCAGCAGTGTTCCCCGGGACAGGATCCACGAGCAGTACTTC
.,TRBD2,TRBV6-2/TRBV6-3,TRBJ2-7,CASSPIRVREGRNEQYF,TGTGCCAGCAGCCCAATTCGTGTGCGGGAGGGCCGGAACGAGCAGTACTTC
few,TRBD1,TRBV15,TRBJ1-5,CATSRVRDRSQPQHF,TGTGCCACCAGCAGAGTCCGGGACAGGAGCCAGCCCCAGCATTTT
few,.,TRBV6-1,TRBJ2-2,CASSQRGPINTGELFF,TGTGCCAGCAGCCAGAGGGGACCGATAAACACCGGGGAGCTGTTTTTT
few,.,TRBV20-1,TRBJ1-1,CSARETPPGAEAFF,TGCAGTGCTAGAGAGACTCCACCGGGGGCTGAAGCTTTCTTT
.,.,TRBV4-2,TRBJ2-2,CASSQEDTSNTGELFF,TGTGCCAGCAGCCAAGAGGACACCTCGAACACCGGGGAGCTGTTTTTT
.,.,TRBV5-1,TRBJ2-3,CASSLGFGGSTADTQYF,TGCGCCAGCAGCTTAGGTTTCGGGGGCTCCACCGCGGATACGCAGTATTTT
.,.,TRBV20-1,TRBJ2-5,CSARRGGIQETQYF,TGCAGTGCTAGGAGGGGGGGGATTCAAGAGACCCAGTACTTC
.,TRBD2,TRBV20-1,TRBJ2-4,CSAGASGRASEDIQYF,TGCAGTGCTGGAGCTAGCGGGAGGGCCTCGGAGGACATTCAGTACTTC
.,.,TRBV4-1,TRBJ1-2,CASSQDGPRVYGYTF,TGCGCCAGCAGCCAAGATGGACCCCGTGTCTATGGCTACACCTTC
.,.,TRBV13,TRBJ2-3,CASSFGLPGDTQYF,TGTGCCAGCAGCTTTGGATTACCGGGGGATACGCAGTATTTT
few,TRBD1,TRBV5-1,TRBJ2-7,CASSQAGQGYYEQYF,TGCGCCAGCAGCCAGGCGGGACAGGGGTACTACGAGCAGTACTTC
.,.,TRBV6-1,TRBJ2-5,CASSKPRGSSKETQYF,TGTGCCAGCAGTAAACCGCGGGGAAGCTCCAAAGAGACCCAGTACTTC
.,TRBD1,TRBV20-1,TRBJ2-1,CSASPGQGGEQFF,TGCAGTGCTAGCCCGGGACAGGGGGGTGAGCAGTTCTTC
many,.,TRBV4-1,TRBJ2-7,CASSQASGFVLASYEQYF,TGCGCCAGCAGCCAAGCCTCCGGTTTTGTGTTGGCCTCCTACGAGCAGTACTTC
.,TRBD2,TRBV5-1,TRBJ2-3,CASSPGLAHSTDTQYF,TGCGCCAGCAGCCCAGGACTAGCGCACAGCACAGATACGCAGTATTTT
few,.,TRBV9,TRBJ1-1,CASSVAGSVEAFF,TGTGCCAGCAGCGTAGCAGGGTCGGTTGAAGCTTTCTTT
few,.,TRBV20-1,TRBJ2-5,CSARQGGQETQYF,TGCAGTGCTAGACAGGGAGGCCAAGAGACCCAGTACTTC
few,.,TRBV3-1,TRBJ2-7,CASSQDRTRKTYEQYF,TGTGCCAGCAGCCAAGACCGTACACGCAAAACCTACGAGCAGTACTTC
few,.,TRBV3-1,TRBJ2-5,CASSQDSFQETQYF,TGTGCCAGCAGCCAAGACAGTTTCCAAGAGACCCAGTACTTC
.,.,TRBV27,TRBJ2-3,CASCTPHTDTQYF,TGTGCCAGCTGCACCCCACACACAGATACGCAGTATTTT
few,TRBD2,TRBV28,TRBJ2-5,CASIPSGRALETQYF,TGTGCCAGCATCCCCAGCGGGAGGGCCCTCGAGACCCAGTACTTC
.,.,TRBV12-3/TRBV12-4,TRBJ1-5,CASSSSKSRYSNQPQHF,TGTGCCAGCAGTTCGTCTAAAAGCCGATATAGCAATCAGCCCCAGCATTTT
few,.,TRBV27,TRBJ2-4,CASSLGPGRAKNIQYF,TGTGCCAGCAGTTTAGGGCCAGGGCGGGCCAAAAACATTCAGTACTTC
.,.,TRBV7-8,TRBJ2-1,CASSLEGFGGPNEQFF,TGTGCCAGCAGCTTAGAGGGTTTTGGGGGGCCGAATGAGCAGTTCTTC